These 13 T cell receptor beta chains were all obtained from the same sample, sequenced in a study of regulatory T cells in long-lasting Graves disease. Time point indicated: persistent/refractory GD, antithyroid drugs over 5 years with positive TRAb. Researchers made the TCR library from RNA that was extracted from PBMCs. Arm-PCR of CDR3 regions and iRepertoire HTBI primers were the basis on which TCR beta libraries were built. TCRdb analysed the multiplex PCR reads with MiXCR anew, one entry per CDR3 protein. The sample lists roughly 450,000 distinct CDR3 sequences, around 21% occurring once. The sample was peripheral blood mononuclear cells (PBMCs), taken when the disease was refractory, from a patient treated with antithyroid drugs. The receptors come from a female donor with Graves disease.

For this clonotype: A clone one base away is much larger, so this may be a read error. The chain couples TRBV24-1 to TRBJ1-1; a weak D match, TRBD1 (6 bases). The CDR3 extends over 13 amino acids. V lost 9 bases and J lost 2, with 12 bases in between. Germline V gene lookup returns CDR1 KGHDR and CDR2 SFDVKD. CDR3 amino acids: CATGPGENTEAFF. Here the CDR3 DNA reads TGTGCCACCGGACCAGGGGAAAACACTGAAGCTTTCTTT.

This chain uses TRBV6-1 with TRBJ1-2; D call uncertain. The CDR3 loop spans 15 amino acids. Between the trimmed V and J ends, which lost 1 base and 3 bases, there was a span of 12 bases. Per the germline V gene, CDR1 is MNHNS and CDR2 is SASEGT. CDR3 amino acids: CASSEDAGPYYGYTF. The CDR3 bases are TGTGCCAGCAGTGAAGACGCAGGCCCATACTATGGCTACACCTTC.

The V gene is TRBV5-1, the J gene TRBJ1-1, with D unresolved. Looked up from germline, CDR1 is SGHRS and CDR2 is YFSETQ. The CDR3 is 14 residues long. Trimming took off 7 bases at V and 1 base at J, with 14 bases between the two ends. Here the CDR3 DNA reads TGCGCCAGCGGATTAGGGTGGGAGAACACTGAAGCTTTCTTT. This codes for CASGLGWENTEAFF.

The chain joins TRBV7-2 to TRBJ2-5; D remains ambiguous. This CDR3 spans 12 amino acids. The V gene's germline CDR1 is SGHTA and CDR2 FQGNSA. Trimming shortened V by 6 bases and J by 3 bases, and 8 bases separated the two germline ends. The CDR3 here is CASSRDEETQYF. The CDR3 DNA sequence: TGTGCCAGCAGTCGCGACGAAGAGACCCAGTACTTC.

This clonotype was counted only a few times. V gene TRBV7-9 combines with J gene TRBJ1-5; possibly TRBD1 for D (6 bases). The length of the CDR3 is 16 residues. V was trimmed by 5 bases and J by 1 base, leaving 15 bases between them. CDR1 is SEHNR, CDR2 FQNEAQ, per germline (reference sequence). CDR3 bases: TGTGCCAGCAGCCCCGGGGGGGCTGGGAGCAATCAGCCCCAGCATTTT. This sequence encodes CASSPGGAGSNQPQHF.

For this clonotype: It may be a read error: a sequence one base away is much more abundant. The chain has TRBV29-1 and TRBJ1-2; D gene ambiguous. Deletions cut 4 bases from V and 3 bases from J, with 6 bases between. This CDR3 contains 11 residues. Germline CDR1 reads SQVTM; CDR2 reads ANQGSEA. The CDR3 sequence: CSVVSDYGYTF. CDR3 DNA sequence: TGCAGCGTTGTGTCGGACTATGGCTACACCTTC.

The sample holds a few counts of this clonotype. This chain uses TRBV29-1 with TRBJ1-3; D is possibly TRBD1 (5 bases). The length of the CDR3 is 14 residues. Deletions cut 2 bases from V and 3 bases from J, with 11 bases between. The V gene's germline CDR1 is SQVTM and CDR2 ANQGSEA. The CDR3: CSVEPRGFGNTIYF. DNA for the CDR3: TGCAGCGTTGAACCACGGGGCTTTGGAAACACCATATATTTT.

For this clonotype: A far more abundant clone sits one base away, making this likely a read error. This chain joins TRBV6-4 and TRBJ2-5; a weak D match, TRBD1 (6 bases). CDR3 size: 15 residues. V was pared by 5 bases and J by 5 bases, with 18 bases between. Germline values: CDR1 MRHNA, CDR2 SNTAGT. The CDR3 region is CASSFGSGVRETQYF. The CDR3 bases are TGTGCCAGCAGTTTTGGGTCAGGGGTGAGGGAGACCCAGTACTTC.

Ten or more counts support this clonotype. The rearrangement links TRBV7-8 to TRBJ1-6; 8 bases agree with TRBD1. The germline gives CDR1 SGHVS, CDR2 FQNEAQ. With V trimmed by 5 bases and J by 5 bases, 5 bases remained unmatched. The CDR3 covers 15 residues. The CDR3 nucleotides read TGTGCCAGCAGCGACCGGGACAGGAATAATTCACCCCTCCACTTT. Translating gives CASSDRDRNNSPLHF.

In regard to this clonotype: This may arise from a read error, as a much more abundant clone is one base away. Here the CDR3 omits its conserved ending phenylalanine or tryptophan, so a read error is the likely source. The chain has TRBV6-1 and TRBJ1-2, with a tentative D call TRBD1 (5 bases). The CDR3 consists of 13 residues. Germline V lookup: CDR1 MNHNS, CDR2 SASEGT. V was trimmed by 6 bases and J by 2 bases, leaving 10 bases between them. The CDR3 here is CASRRQSNYGYTS. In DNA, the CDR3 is TGTGCCAGCAGAAGACAGTCCAACTATGGCTACACCTCC.

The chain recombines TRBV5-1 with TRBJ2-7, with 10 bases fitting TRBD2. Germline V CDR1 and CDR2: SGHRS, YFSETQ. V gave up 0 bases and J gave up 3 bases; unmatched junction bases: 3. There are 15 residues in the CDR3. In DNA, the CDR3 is TGCGCCAGCAGCTTGGCTCCTAGCGGGAGCTACGAGCAGTACTTC. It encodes CASSLAPSGSYEQYF.

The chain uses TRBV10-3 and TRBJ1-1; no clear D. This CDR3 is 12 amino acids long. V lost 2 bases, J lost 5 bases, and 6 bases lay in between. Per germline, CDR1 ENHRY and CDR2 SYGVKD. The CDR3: CAISEAGTEAFF. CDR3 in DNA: TGTGCCATCAGTGAGGCGGGGACTGAAGCTTTCTTT.

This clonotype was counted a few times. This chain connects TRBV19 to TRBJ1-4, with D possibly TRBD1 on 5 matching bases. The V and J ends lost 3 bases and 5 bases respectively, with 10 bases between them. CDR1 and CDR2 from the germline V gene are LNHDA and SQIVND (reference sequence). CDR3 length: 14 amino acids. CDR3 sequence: CASSIRQPNEKLFF. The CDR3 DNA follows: TGTGCCAGTAGTATTCGACAGCCCAATGAAAAACTGTTTTTT.